These T cell receptor beta chains were read from a single sample in a study of shared clonotypes between healthy human individuals. Sequencing used immunoSEQ multiplex PCR; TCRdb keeps in-frame clones, though not all of them. The repertoire holds a few million clones, with over 90% as singletons. The specimen was naive CD4+ T cells from PBMCs. These receptors came from a man younger than 35 in good health. Some clones in this sample may be carry-over from other donors' samples. CDR3s include the opening cysteine and the closing phenylalanine or tryptophan. The order of the fields is D gene, V gene, CDR3 length, clone size, J gene, CDR3 DNA, CDR3 protein. A D gene is named only where the DNA matches it firmly. Size tells how often a clone was seen (once, few, many) or the class of an expanded clone, and some rows leave it out.

D: .
V: TRBV5-1
length: 16
size: .
J: TRBJ1-3
DNA: TGCGCCAGCAGCCCACAGCCCACAGGGAAAGAGTACACCATATATTTT
CDR3: CASSPQPTGKEYTIYF

D: .
V: TRBV6-1
length: 15
size: .
J: TRBJ1-2
DNA: TGTGCCAGCAGTGAAGCCCCGGGGAGAGAGTATGGCTACACCTTC
CDR3: CASSEAPGREYGYTF

D: TRBD1
V: TRBV9
length: 15
size: .
J: TRBJ2-3
DNA: TGTGCCAGCAGCGACCCGGGACAGGCTACAGATACGCAGTATTTT
CDR3: CASSDPGQATDTQYF

D: .
V: TRBV28
length: 12
size: .
J: TRBJ2-7
DNA: TGTGCCAGCAGTCCCCGGGGGTACGAGCAGTACTTC
CDR3: CASSPRGYEQYF

D: TRBD1
V: TRBV5-1
length: 19
size: .
J: TRBJ2-7
DNA: TGCGCCAGCAGCTTGGGTTGGGACAGGTTGGCAGGGTTGTCCTACGAGCAGTACTTC
CDR3: CASSLGWDRLAGLSYEQYF

D: .
V: TRBV29-1
length: 15
size: .
J: TRBJ2-1
DNA: TGCAGCGTTCGGGTACAGGGTTTTTCCTACAATGAGCAGTTCTTC
CDR3: CSVRVQGFSYNEQFF

D: .
V: TRBV5-6
length: 11
size: .
J: TRBJ1-1
DNA: TGTGCCAGCAGCTCTGGGGGGATTCCTTTCTTT
CDR3: CASSSGGIPFF

D: .
V: TRBV28
length: 16
size: .
J: TRBJ2-7
DNA: TGTGCCAGCAGTTTACCCCAGGGGAGGGCCCGCGGAGAGCAGTACTTC
CDR3: CASSLPQGRARGEQYF

D: .
V: TRBV5-4
length: 17
size: .
J: TRBJ2-7
DNA: TGTGCCAGCAGCTTAGGGGGGGGAGTTGCGGGACCCTACGAGCAGTACTTC
CDR3: CASSLGGGVAGPYEQYF

D: TRBD2
V: TRBV18
length: 18
size: .
J: TRBJ2-1
DNA: TGTGCCAGCTCACCACTGCCGGGGGGAGGGGCCCCCAACAATGAGCAGTTCTTC
CDR3: CASSPLPGGGAPNNEQFF

D: .
V: TRBV6-6
length: 14
size: few
J: TRBJ1-2
DNA: TGTGCCAGCAGTTACCGCGACCACAGGGATGGCTACACCTTC
CDR3: CASSYRDHRDGYTF

D: TRBD1
V: TRBV29-1
length: 13
size: .
J: TRBJ1-2
DNA: TGCAGCGTTGCGGGACAGTTAACCTATGGCTACACCTTC
CDR3: CSVAGQLTYGYTF

D: TRBD2
V: TRBV9
length: 14
size: .
J: TRBJ2-3
DNA: TGTGCCAGCAGCAGCACCCTAGCGGGAGTGGGGCAGTATTTT
CDR3: CASSSTLAGVGQYF

D: .
V: TRBV11-2
length: 14
size: .
J: TRBJ1-3
DNA: TGTGCCAGCAGCTCCGTCAGGGCTGGAAACACCATATATTTT
CDR3: CASSSVRAGNTIYF

D: TRBD2
V: TRBV28
length: 18
size: .
J: TRBJ2-7
DNA: TGTGCCAGCAGTTTGGGGACTAGCGGGAGGGCTAATACCTACGAGCAGTACTTC
CDR3: CASSLGTSGRANTYEQYF

D: TRBD1
V: TRBV7-9
length: 15
size: .
J: TRBJ2-7
DNA: TGTGCCAGCAGCTCTACCGGGACAGAGACCTACGAGCAGTACTTC
CDR3: CASSSTGTETYEQYF

D: .
V: TRBV28
length: 17
size: .
J: TRBJ1-5
DNA: TGTGCCAGCAGTTTAGGGGGGTCACAGGGCCGACATCAGCCCCAGCATTTT
CDR3: CASSLGGSQGRHQPQHF

D: .
V: TRBV5-5
length: 15
size: .
J: TRBJ1-3
DNA: TGTGCCAGCAGCCCCCGAGACCGGCCTGGAAACACCATATATTTT
CDR3: CASSPRDRPGNTIYF

D: .
V: TRBV5-1
length: 14
size: .
J: TRBJ1-3
DNA: TGCGCCAGCAGCTTGGACAGTTCCGGAAACACCATATATTTT
CDR3: CASSLDSSGNTIYF

D: TRBD2
V: TRBV18
length: 15
size: .
J: TRBJ2-3
DNA: TGTGCCAGCTCACGACAGCGGGAGGCCCCAGATACGCAGTATTTT
CDR3: CASSRQREAPDTQYF

D: .
V: TRBV5-5
length: 13
size: .
J: TRBJ1-2
DNA: TGTGCCAGCAGCGCCGAACAGGGAGGGGGCTACACCTTC
CDR3: CASSAEQGGGYTF

D: TRBD2
V: TRBV28
length: 16
size: .
J: TRBJ2-7
DNA: TGTGCCAGCAGAGGGGGGACTAGCGGGGGATTCTACGAGCAGTACTTC
CDR3: CASRGGTSGGFYEQYF

D: .
V: TRBV7-3
length: 16
size: .
J: TRBJ1-1
DNA: TGTGCCAGCAGCTCAACCCCAATAGGGACGAAGGCTGAAGCTTTCTTT
CDR3: CASSSTPIGTKAEAFF

D: .
V: TRBV29-1
length: 15
size: .
J: TRBJ1-4
DNA: TGCAGCGTTGAGGTCTTAGAGGGGACTAATGAAAAACTGTTTTTT
CDR3: CSVEVLEGTNEKLFF

D: .
V: TRBV7-2
length: 14
size: .
J: TRBJ2-1
DNA: TGTGCCAGCAGCTTGGGTGGGCATTCGAATGAGCAGTTCTTC
CDR3: CASSLGGHSNEQFF

D: .
V: TRBV5-4
length: 14
size: .
J: TRBJ2-3
DNA: TGTGCCAGCAGCTTGGCCCCCCCCGGGGATGGGCAGTATTTT
CDR3: CASSLAPPGDGQYF

D: TRBD2
V: TRBV7-3
length: 17
size: .
J: TRBJ2-1
DNA: TGTGCCAGCAGCTCCACCCTAGGTAGCGGGAGTTGGAATGAGCAGTTCTTC
CDR3: CASSSTLGSGSWNEQFF

D: .
V: TRBV20-1
length: 10
size: once
J: TRBJ2-1
DNA: TGCAGTGCTACGGGCAATGAGCAGTTCTTC
CDR3: CSATGNEQFF

D: .
V: TRBV7-2
length: 12
size: .
J: TRBJ1-5
DNA: TGTGCCAGCAGCTTAGATAGACAGCCCCAGCATTTT
CDR3: CASSLDRQPQHF

D: .
V: TRBV9
length: 14
size: .
J: TRBJ1-2
DNA: TGTGCCAGCAGCGATCGGACAGATAACTATGGCTACACCTTC
CDR3: CASSDRTDNYGYTF

D: TRBD2
V: TRBV6-4
length: 15
size: .
J: TRBJ2-1
DNA: TGTGCCAGCAGTGTGATCGCGGGAGTTTACAATGAGCAGTTCTTC
CDR3: CASSVIAGVYNEQFF

D: TRBD1
V: TRBV7-9
length: 15
size: .
J: TRBJ2-7
DNA: TGTGCCAGCAGCCTAAACAGGGGGCGCGAATACGAGCAGTACTTC
CDR3: CASSLNRGREYEQYF

D: .
V: TRBV21-1
length: 16
size: .
J: TRBJ2-2
DNA: TGTGCCAGCAGCAAAGATCGGGGTGCGGACACCGGGGAGCTGTTTTTT
CDR3: CASSKDRGADTGELFF

D: .
V: TRBV28
length: 15
size: .
J: TRBJ2-5
DNA: TGTGCCACCAGGGGGAGGGGGCCTCCACAAGAGACCCAGTACTTC
CDR3: CATRGRGPPQETQYF

D: TRBD1
V: TRBV7-8
length: 17
size: .
J: TRBJ2-2
DNA: TGTGCCAGCAACCCAATTGGACAGGGGCCTTACACCGGGGAGCTGTTTTTT
CDR3: CASNPIGQGPYTGELFF

D: .
V: TRBV28
length: 15
size: .
J: TRBJ1-2
DNA: TGTGCCAGCAGTTCGCCCGGGATCCCGGGTAAAGGCTACACCTTC
CDR3: CASSSPGIPGKGYTF

D: TRBD2
V: TRBV29-1
length: 18
size: .
J: TRBJ2-5
DNA: TGCAGCGTTCTAGACAGGACTAGCCGTCTTTTGATTAGGGAGACCCAGTACTTC
CDR3: CSVLDRTSRLLIRETQYF

D: TRBD2
V: TRBV10-3
length: 17
size: once
J: TRBJ2-5
DNA: TGTGCCATCAGTGAGATTGGCGGGAGTCTAAAGGGAGAGACCCAGTACTTC
CDR3: CAISEIGGSLKGETQYF

D: TRBD2
V: TRBV11-2
length: 15
size: .
J: TRBJ2-7
DNA: TGTGCCAGCAGCTTTACTAGCGGGGGGTCCTACGAGCAGTACTTC
CDR3: CASSFTSGGSYEQYF

D: .
V: TRBV28
length: 16
size: .
J: TRBJ2-7
DNA: TGTGCCAGCAGTTCAAAGGGGGGGACGGGGTCCTACGAGCAGTACTTC
CDR3: CASSSKGGTGSYEQYF